This T cell receptor beta chain was captured in a study of T cells in severe cutaneous drug reactions. Looking at the study overall: Collected from acute- or recovery-stage patients: blister fluids/cells and PBMC.

Details on this clonotype: Antigen specificity is unknown.

Libraries were made by iRepertoire multiplex PCR with TCR subtype-specific primers for bulk and single-cell sequencing. TCRdb re-analyzed the multiplex PCR reads; it lists each CDR3 protein once, without DNA. This table holds 21,000 or so distinct CDR3 sequences. The CDR3 runs to 13 residues. Sequenced patients had Stevens-Johnson syndrome or toxic epidermal necrolysis caused by carbamazepine. A few Han Chinese and about six European CBZ-SJS/TEN patients gave blood repertoires. Overall study results and limits: In carbamazepine-induced Stevens-Johnson syndrome or toxic epidermal necrolysis, TRBV12-4 averaged approximately 30% in blister cells and around 5% in PBMC.

This chain connects TRBV12-3 or TRBV12-4 to TRBJ2-7; TCRdb's D gene call, TRBD1, goes unchecked for lack of DNA. The source of this sequence is a human donor with toxic epidermal necrolysis, a severe cutaneous drug reaction. The specimen sequenced was PBMCs. CDR3 sequence reads: CASSLFRGDEQYF.